Listed below are T cell receptor beta chains from one sample, sequenced in a study of shared clonotypes between healthy human individuals. Clones were read by immunoSEQ multiplex PCR, and TCRdb kept only the in-frame ones, dropping some. Altogether 2 million to 3 million clones are present, around 94% being singletons, with the ten largest covering about 0.13%. Sequencing was carried out using naive CD4+ T cells sorted from blood. These receptors all stem from a young man in good health. Each CDR3 is given with its conserved first and last residue. A D gene is named only where the DNA matches it firmly. Expanded clones are given a class, and other clones once, few, many or no size at all.

V: TRBV6-1
J: TRBJ2-1
size: NA
D: TRBD2
DNA: TGTGCCAGCAGAGTACTAGCGAATATGGGTAATGAGCAGTTCTTC
CDR3: CASRVLANMGNEQFF

V: TRBV5-4
J: TRBJ1-2
size: NA
D: NA
DNA: TGTGCCAGCAGCTTGGTCGGGCAGATATATGGCTACACCTTC
CDR3: CASSLVGQIYGYTF

V: TRBV19
J: TRBJ2-2
size: NA
D: TRBD2
DNA: TGTGCCAGTAGTATCGGGGGGTACACCGGGGAGCTGTTTTTT
CDR3: CASSIGGYTGELFF

V: TRBV5-4
J: TRBJ2-2
size: NA
D: NA
DNA: TGTGCCAGCAGCTTCGGAGGTAACACCGGGGAGCTGTTTTTT
CDR3: CASSFGGNTGELFF

V: TRBV5-1
J: TRBJ2-7
size: NA
D: TRBD1
DNA: TGCGCCAGCAGCTTGGCCACAGGGACAGGGGTCTACGAGCAGTACTTC
CDR3: CASSLATGTGVYEQYF

V: TRBV28
J: TRBJ2-3
size: once
D: NA
DNA: TGTGCCAGCAGTTTAGGAGTAGCGCCTAGCACAGATACGCAGTATTTT
CDR3: CASSLGVAPSTDTQYF

V: TRBV30
J: TRBJ2-5
size: NA
D: NA
DNA: TGTGCCTGGAGTGTACAATATCCGGCAGGGCTGTACTTC
CDR3: CAWSVQYPAGLYF

V: TRBV11-2
J: TRBJ2-7
size: NA
D: NA
DNA: TGTGCCAGCAGCTTAAGGTGGGACTCCTACGAGCAGTACTTC
CDR3: CASSLRWDSYEQYF

V: TRBV28
J: TRBJ2-2
size: NA
D: NA
DNA: TGTGCCAGCAACCAACGTTCCCCAGCGGTACGCACCGGGGAGCTGTTTTTT
CDR3: CASNQRSPAVRTGELFF

V: TRBV4-3
J: TRBJ2-6
size: NA
D: NA
DNA: TGCGCCAGCAGCCAAGCAGCAACTGGGGCCAACGTCCTGACTTTC
CDR3: CASSQAATGANVLTF

V: TRBV5-6
J: TRBJ2-5
size: NA
D: NA
DNA: TGTGCCAGCAGCTTCCCAGCGTACCAAGAGACCCAGTACTTC
CDR3: CASSFPAYQETQYF

V: TRBV29-1
J: TRBJ1-1
size: NA
D: TRBD1
DNA: TGCAGCACCAGGGGGGGTAACACTGAAGCTTTCTTT
CDR3: CSTRGGNTEAFF

V: TRBV13
J: TRBJ1-1
size: NA
D: TRBD1
DNA: TGTGCCAGCAGCTTAGGCGCCTGGGACAGGGAGGTTGAAGCTTTCTTT
CDR3: CASSLGAWDREVEAFF

V: TRBV19
J: TRBJ1-5
size: few
D: TRBD1
DNA: TGTGCCAGTAGGGGACAGGGCGGGCAGCCCCAGCATTTT
CDR3: CASRGQGGQPQHF

V: TRBV5-6
J: TRBJ1-2
size: NA
D: TRBD1
DNA: TGTGCCAGCAGCAGGACAGGGGGCGACTTTGGCTACACCTTC
CDR3: CASSRTGGDFGYTF

V: TRBV15
J: TRBJ2-5
size: NA
D: TRBD2
DNA: TGTGCCACCAGCAGAGATGGCCTAGCGGGATTCTCGGAGACCCAGTACTTC
CDR3: CATSRDGLAGFSETQYF

V: TRBV10-3
J: TRBJ2-5
size: NA
D: NA
DNA: TGTGCCATCAGTGTGGGGGGCGCGGGCCAAGAGACCCAGTACTTC
CDR3: CAISVGGAGQETQYF

V: TRBV28
J: TRBJ1-6
size: NA
D: NA
DNA: TGTGCCAGCAGCCCACAGGTTTTTAATTCACCCCTCCACTTT
CDR3: CASSPQVFNSPLHF

V: TRBV7-2
J: TRBJ2-5
size: once
D: NA
DNA: TGTGCCAGCAGCCCTGGGAGGCAAGAGACCCAGTACTTC
CDR3: CASSPGRQETQYF

V: TRBV6-1
J: TRBJ2-2
size: NA
D: NA
DNA: TGTGCCAGCAGTGAAGGCCGGGCGAACACCGGGGAGCTGTTTTTT
CDR3: CASSEGRANTGELFF

V: TRBV7-8
J: TRBJ1-1
size: NA
D: NA
DNA: TGTGCCAGCAGCATTGATGGACTCGGGAACACTGAAGCTTTCTTT
CDR3: CASSIDGLGNTEAFF

V: TRBV5-4
J: TRBJ2-2
size: NA
D: TRBD2
DNA: TGTGCCAGCAGGTCTCCGGGGAGGGGCGGGGAGCTGTTTTTT
CDR3: CASRSPGRGGELFF

V: TRBV5-4
J: TRBJ2-3
size: once
D: TRBD2
DNA: TGTGCCAGCACGACTAGCGGGAGGACAGATACGCAGTATTTT
CDR3: CASTTSGRTDTQYF

V: TRBV30
J: TRBJ1-4
size: NA
D: NA
DNA: TGTGCCTGGAGAAGATCAGGGCCAACTAATGAAAAACTGTTTTTT
CDR3: CAWRRSGPTNEKLFF

V: TRBV5-1
J: TRBJ2-1
size: NA
D: TRBD2
DNA: TGCGCCAGCAGCTTGGGGCGGGAGGGGTCCAATGAGCAGTTCTTC
CDR3: CASSLGREGSNEQFF

V: TRBV5-1
J: TRBJ2-1
size: NA
D: TRBD1
DNA: TGCGCCAGCAGCTTGGGGACAGGGAACTACAATGAGCAGTTCTTC
CDR3: CASSLGTGNYNEQFF

V: TRBV7-8
J: TRBJ1-6
size: NA
D: TRBD1
DNA: TGTGCCAGCAGCTCCGGGACAGGTCTTTCACCCCTCCACTTT
CDR3: CASSSGTGLSPLHF

V: TRBV5-4
J: TRBJ2-7
size: NA
D: TRBD2
DNA: TGTGCCAGCAGCCCTTGGGGGGGGGTCTCCTACGAGCAGTACTTC
CDR3: CASSPWGGVSYEQYF

V: TRBV6-5
J: TRBJ1-1
size: once
D: NA
DNA: TGTGCCAGCAGCGGGAATCCGAGCACTGAAGCTTTCTTT
CDR3: CASSGNPSTEAFF

V: TRBV7-9
J: TRBJ2-6
size: NA
D: NA
DNA: TGTGCCAGCAGCTTTGTACACGGACCCACGGATCCCCTGACTTTC
CDR3: CASSFVHGPTDPLTF

V: TRBV2
J: TRBJ2-2
size: NA
D: NA
DNA: TGTGCCAGCAGTGGAGTAGAAACCGGGGAGCTGTTTTTT
CDR3: CASSGVETGELFF

V: TRBV9
J: TRBJ2-5
size: NA
D: TRBD1
DNA: TGTGCCAGCAGCGCCCGGGACAGGGTATCGGAGACCCAGTACTTC
CDR3: CASSARDRVSETQYF

V: TRBV5-4
J: TRBJ2-3
size: NA
D: TRBD1
DNA: TGTGCCAGCGGGACAGGGGGCCCTAGCACAGATACGCAGTATTTT
CDR3: CASGTGGPSTDTQYF

V: TRBV28
J: TRBJ2-7
size: NA
D: TRBD1
DNA: TGTGCCAGCAGTTCCGGGACAGGCAGCTACGAGCAGTACTTC
CDR3: CASSSGTGSYEQYF

V: TRBV7-9
J: TRBJ1-6
size: few
D: NA
DNA: TGTGCCAGCAGCTTTGCCGGGCTGGGATCACCCCTCCACTTT
CDR3: CASSFAGLGSPLHF

V: TRBV7-6
J: TRBJ1-2
size: NA
D: NA
DNA: TGTGCCAGCAGCTTAGATCTGGGTTTTGGCTACACCTTC
CDR3: CASSLDLGFGYTF

V: TRBV4-3
J: TRBJ1-2
size: NA
D: NA
DNA: TGCGCCAGCAGCCAAGATCTTGGGTCTGCTTACTATGGCTACACCTTC
CDR3: CASSQDLGSAYYGYTF

V: TRBV11-3
J: TRBJ2-1
size: NA
D: TRBD1
DNA: TGTGCCAGCAGCTTAGGAGGGGGCACCTTGAATGAGCAGTTCTTC
CDR3: CASSLGGGTLNEQFF

V: TRBV10-3
J: TRBJ1-1
size: NA
D: TRBD1
DNA: TGTGCCATCAGGGCGGGACAGGAGGCTTTCTTT
CDR3: CAIRAGQEAFF

V: TRBV5-1
J: TRBJ2-3
size: NA
D: TRBD2
DNA: TGCGCCAGCGCACCCCGGGAGGGAGGAGATACGCAGTATTTT
CDR3: CASAPREGGDTQYF

V: TRBV6-5
J: TRBJ2-7
size: NA
D: NA
DNA: TGTGCCACCTCCCCAACCGAGGGGTGGGGGCAGTACTTC
CDR3: CATSPTEGWGQYF

V: TRBV28
J: TRBJ1-4
size: NA
D: NA
DNA: TGTGCCAGCAGTTTGGCAGGCCCAGTTGAAAAACTGTTTTTT
CDR3: CASSLAGPVEKLFF

V: TRBV28
J: TRBJ2-1
size: NA
D: TRBD2
DNA: TGTGCCAGCCATAGACTAGCGGGGGGAAAAGAGCAGTTCTTC
CDR3: CASHRLAGGKEQFF

V: TRBV2
J: TRBJ1-1
size: few
D: NA
DNA: TGTGCCAGCAACCGGGAAAAGACTGAAGCTTTCTTT
CDR3: CASNREKTEAFF

V: TRBV5-1
J: TRBJ2-5
size: once
D: TRBD2
DNA: TGCGCCAGCAGCCCGGGGACTAGCGAGACCCAGTACTTC
CDR3: CASSPGTSETQYF

V: TRBV5-1
J: TRBJ2-7
size: NA
D: NA
DNA: TGCGCCAGCAAAAACAGCACAGTTCTAGCCGAGCAGTACTTC
CDR3: CASKNSTVLAEQYF

V: TRBV5-6
J: TRBJ1-5
size: NA
D: NA
DNA: TGTGCCAGCAGCTTGACAGGGCCTAATAGCAATCAGCCCCAGCATTTT
CDR3: CASSLTGPNSNQPQHF

V: TRBV19
J: TRBJ2-1
size: NA
D: TRBD1
DNA: TGTGCCAGTACCGACAGGGAACGGTCCTACAATGAGCAGTTCTTC
CDR3: CASTDRERSYNEQFF

V: TRBV2
J: TRBJ2-5
size: NA
D: TRBD1
DNA: TGTGCCAGCAGCGACGGGACAGGGGTTGGGACCCAGTACTTC
CDR3: CASSDGTGVGTQYF

V: TRBV2
J: TRBJ2-1
size: NA
D: TRBD1
DNA: TGTGCCAGCAGGGGGACAGGGTATGAGCAGTTCTTC
CDR3: CASRGTGYEQFF

V: TRBV6-5
J: TRBJ1-2
size: NA
D: NA
DNA: TGTGCCAGCAACCCAGTCAGGCAGAACTATGGCTACACCTTC
CDR3: CASNPVRQNYGYTF

V: TRBV2
J: TRBJ1-1
size: few
D: NA
DNA: TGTGCCAGCAGGTCTAATAGTAACACTGAAGCTTTCTTT
CDR3: CASRSNSNTEAFF

V: TRBV30
J: TRBJ2-3
size: NA
D: TRBD1
DNA: TGTGCCTGGAGCGCCGGGACAGGGATCACAGATACGCAGTATTTT
CDR3: CAWSAGTGITDTQYF

V: TRBV9
J: TRBJ1-2
size: NA
D: NA
DNA: TGTGCCAGCAGCGTAGCCCCGGACGCCCAGATTTATGGCTACACCTTC
CDR3: CASSVAPDAQIYGYTF